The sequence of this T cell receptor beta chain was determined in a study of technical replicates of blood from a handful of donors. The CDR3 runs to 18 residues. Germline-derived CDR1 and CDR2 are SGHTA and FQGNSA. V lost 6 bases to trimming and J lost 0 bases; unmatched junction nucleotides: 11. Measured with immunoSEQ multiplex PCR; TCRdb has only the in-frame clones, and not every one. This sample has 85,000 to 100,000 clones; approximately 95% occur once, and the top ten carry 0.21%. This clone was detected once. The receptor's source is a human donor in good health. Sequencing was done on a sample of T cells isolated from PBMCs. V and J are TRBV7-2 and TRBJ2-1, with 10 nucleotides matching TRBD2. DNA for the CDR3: TGTGCCAGCAGGGATCTAGCGGGAGAAGAGAGCTCCTACAATGAGCAGTTCTTC. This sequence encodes CASRDLAGEESSYNEQFF.